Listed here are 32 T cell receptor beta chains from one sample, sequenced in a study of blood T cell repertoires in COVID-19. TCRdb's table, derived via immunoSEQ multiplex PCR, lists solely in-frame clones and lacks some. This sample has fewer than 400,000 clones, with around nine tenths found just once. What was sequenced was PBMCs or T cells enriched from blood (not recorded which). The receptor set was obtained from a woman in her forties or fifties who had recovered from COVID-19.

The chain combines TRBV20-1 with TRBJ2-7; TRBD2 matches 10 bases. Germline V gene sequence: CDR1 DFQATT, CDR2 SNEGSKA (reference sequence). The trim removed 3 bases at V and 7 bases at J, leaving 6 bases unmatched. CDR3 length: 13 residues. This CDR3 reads CSASLAGAWEQYF. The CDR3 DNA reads TGCAGTGCTAGTCTAGCGGGGGCCTGGGAGCAGTACTTC.

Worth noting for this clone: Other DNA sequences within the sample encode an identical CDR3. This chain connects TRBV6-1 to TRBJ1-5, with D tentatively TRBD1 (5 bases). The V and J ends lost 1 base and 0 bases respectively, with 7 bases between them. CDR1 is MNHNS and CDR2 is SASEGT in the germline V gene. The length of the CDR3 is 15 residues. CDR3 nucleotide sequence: TGTGCCAGCAGTGAAGGGGGCCTTAGCAATCAGCCCCAGCATTTT. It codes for CASSEGGLSNQPQHF.

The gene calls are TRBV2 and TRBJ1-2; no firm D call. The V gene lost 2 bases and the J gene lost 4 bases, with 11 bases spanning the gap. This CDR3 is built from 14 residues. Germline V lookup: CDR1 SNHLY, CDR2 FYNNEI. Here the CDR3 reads CASSESPVIYGYTF. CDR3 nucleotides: TGTGCCAGCAGTGAAAGTCCAGTCATCTATGGCTACACCTTC.

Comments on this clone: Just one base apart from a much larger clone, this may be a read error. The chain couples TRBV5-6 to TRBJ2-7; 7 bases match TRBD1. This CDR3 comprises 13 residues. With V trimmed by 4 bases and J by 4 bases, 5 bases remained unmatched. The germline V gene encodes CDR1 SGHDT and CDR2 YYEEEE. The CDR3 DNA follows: TGTGCCAGCAGCCCCGGGACAGCATACGAGCAGTACTTC. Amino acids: CASSPGTAYEQYF. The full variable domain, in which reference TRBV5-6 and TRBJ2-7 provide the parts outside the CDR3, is DAGVTQSPTHLIKTRGQQVTLRCSPKSGHDTVSWYQQALGQGPQFIFQYYEEEERQRGNFPDRFSGHQFPNYSSELNVNALLLGDSALYLCASSPGTAYEQYFGPGTRLTVT.

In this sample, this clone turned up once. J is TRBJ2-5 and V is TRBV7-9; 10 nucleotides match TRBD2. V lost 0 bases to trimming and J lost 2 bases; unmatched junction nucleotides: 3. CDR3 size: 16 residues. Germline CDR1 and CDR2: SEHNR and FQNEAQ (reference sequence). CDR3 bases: TGTGCCAGCAGCTTAGCGTTAGCGGGGGGACAAGAGACCCAGTACTTC. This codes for CASSLALAGGQETQYF.

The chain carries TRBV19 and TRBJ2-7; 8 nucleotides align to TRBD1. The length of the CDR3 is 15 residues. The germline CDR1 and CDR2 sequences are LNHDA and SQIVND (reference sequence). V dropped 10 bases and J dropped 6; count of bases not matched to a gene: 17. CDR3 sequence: CATRSTGAGWTEQYF. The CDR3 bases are TGTGCCACTAGGTCGACAGGGGCTGGATGGACCGAGCAGTACTTC.

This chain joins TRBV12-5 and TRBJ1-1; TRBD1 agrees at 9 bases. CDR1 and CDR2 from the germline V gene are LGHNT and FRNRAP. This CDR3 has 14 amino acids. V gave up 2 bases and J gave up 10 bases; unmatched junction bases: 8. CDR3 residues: CASGLLPGQGPAFF. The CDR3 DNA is TGTGCTAGTGGTTTGCTTCCGGGACAGGGCCCAGCTTTCTTT.

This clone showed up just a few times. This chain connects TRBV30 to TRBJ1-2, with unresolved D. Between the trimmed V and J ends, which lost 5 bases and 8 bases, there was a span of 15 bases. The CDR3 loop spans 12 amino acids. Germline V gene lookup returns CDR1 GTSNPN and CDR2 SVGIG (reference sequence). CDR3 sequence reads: CAWDLGVWGYTF. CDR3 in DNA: TGTGCCTGGGACCTGGGCGTTTGGGGCTACACCTTC.

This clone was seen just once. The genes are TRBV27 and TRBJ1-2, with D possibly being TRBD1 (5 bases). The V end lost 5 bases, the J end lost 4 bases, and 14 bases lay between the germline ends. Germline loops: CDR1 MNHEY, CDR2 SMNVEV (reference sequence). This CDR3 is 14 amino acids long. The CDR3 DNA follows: TGTGCCAGCAGTACCCGCGGGGGTCCCTATGGCTACACCTTC. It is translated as CASSTRGGPYGYTF.

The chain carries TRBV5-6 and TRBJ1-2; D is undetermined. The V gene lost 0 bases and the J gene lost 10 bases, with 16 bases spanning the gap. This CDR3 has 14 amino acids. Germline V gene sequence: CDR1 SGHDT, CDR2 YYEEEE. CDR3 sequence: CASSLGSSLGDYTF. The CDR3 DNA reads TGTGCCAGCAGCTTGGGATCATCTCTGGGAGACTACACCTTC.

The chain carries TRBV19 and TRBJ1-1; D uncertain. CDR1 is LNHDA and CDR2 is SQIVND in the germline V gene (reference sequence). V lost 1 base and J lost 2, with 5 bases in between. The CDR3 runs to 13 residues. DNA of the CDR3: TGTGCCAGTAGTATAGGAGAAAACACTGAAGCTTTCTTT. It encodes CASSIGENTEAFF.

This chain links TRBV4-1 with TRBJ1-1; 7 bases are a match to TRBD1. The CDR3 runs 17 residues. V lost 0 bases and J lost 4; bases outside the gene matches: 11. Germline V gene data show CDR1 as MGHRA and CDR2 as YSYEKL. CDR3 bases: TGCGCCAGCAGCCAAGATAACTCTAGGGCAGGGGGCACTGAAGCTTTCTTT. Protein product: CASSQDNSRAGGTEAFF.

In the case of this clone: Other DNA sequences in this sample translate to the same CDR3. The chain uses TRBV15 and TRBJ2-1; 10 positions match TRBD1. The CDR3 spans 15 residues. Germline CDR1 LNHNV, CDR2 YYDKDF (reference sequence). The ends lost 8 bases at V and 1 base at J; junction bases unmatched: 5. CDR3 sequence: CATSPGQGSYNEQFF. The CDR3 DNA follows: TGTGCCACCTCCCCGGGACAGGGGTCCTACAATGAGCAGTTCTTC.

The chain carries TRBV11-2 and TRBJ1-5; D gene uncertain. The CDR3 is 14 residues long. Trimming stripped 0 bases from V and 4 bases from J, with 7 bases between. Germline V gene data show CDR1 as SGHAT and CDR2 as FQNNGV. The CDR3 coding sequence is TGTGCCAGCAGCTTAGATCAGATAAATCAGCCCCAGCATTTT. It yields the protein CASSLDQINQPQHF.

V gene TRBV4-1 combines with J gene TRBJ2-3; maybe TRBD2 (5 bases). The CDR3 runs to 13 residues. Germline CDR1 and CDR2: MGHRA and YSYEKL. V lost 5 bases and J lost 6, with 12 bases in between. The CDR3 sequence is CASSGTPGDTQYF. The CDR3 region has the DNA TGCGCCAGCAGCGGAACCCCGGGGGATACGCAGTATTTT.

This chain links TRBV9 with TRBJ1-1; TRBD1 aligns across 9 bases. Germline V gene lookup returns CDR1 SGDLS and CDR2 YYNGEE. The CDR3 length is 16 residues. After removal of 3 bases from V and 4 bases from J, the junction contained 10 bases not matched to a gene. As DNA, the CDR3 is TGTGCCAGCAGCGCCCGGGGACAGGGTAGGGTCACTGAAGCTTTCTTT. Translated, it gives CASSARGQGRVTEAFF.

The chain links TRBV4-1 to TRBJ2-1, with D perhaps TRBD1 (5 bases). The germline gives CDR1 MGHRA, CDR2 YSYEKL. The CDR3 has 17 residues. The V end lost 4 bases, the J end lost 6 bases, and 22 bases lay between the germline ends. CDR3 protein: CASSPGPPGLVGNEQFF. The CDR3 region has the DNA TGCGCCAGCAGCCCGGGCCCGCCAGGGCTAGTAGGCAATGAGCAGTTCTTC.

The CDR3 loop is CASSLSFRKETQYF. The CDR3 DNA reads as TGTGCCAGCAGTTTATCATTCAGGAAAGAGACCCAGTACTTC. The J gene is TRBJ2-5, the V gene TRBV27; no definite D call. Germline CDR1 is MNHEY and CDR2 is SMNVEV (reference sequence). The CDR3 loop spans 14 amino acids. Between the trimmed V and J ends, which lost 0 bases and 3 bases, there was a span of 8 bases.

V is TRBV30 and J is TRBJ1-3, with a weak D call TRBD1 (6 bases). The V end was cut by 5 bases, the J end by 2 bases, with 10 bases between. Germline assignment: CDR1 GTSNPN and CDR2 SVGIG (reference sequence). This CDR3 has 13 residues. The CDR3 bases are TGTGCCTGGGTACAGGGAGCTGGAAACACCATATATTTT. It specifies CAWVQGAGNTIYF.

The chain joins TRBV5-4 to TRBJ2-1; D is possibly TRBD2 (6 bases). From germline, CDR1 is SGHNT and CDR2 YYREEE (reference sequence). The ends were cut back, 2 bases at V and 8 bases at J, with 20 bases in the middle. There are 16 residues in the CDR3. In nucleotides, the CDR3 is TGTGCCAGCAGCTTTTCAGCCCAGGGAGGACTACATGAGCAGTTCTTC. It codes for CASSFSAQGGLHEQFF.

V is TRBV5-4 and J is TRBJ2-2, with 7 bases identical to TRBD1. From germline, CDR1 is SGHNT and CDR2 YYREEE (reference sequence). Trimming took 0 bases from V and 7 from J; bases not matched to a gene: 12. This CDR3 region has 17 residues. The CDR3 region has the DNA TGTGCCAGCAGCTTGGGGGTCTCTCAGGGGGACCACGGGGAGCTGTTTTTT. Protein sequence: CASSLGVSQGDHGELFF. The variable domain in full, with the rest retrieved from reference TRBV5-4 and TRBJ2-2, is ETGVTQSPTHLIKTRGQQVTLRCSSQSGHNTVSWYQQALGQGPQFIFQYYREEENGRGNFPPRFSGLQFPNYSSELNVNALELDDSALYLCASSLGVSQGDHGELFFGEGSRLTVL.

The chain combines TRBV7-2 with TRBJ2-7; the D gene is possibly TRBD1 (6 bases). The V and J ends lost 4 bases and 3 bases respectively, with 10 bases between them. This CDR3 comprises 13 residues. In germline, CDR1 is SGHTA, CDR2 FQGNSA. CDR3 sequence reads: CASSYGDIYEQYF. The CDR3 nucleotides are TGTGCCAGCAGCTACGGGGACATCTACGAGCAGTACTTC.

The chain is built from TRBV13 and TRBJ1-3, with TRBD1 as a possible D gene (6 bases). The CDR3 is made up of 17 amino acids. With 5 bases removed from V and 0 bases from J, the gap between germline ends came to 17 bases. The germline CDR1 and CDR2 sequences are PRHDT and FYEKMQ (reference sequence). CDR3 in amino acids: CASSRRDTGYSGNTIYF. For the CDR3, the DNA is TGTGCCAGCAGCCGCCGGGACACCGGTTACTCTGGAAACACCATATATTTT.

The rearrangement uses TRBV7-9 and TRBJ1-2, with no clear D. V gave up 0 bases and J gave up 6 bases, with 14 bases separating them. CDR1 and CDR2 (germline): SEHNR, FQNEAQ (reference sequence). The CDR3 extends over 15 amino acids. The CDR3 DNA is TGTGCCAGCAGCTTAGCGGAGGGTCCGGGCCATGGCTACACCTTC. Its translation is CASSLAEGPGHGYTF.

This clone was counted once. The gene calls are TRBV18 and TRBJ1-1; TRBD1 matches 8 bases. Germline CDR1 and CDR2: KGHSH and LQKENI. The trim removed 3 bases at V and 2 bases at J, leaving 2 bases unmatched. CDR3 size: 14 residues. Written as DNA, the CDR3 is TGTGCCAGCTCACCGACAGGGGCCAACACTGAAGCTTTCTTT. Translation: CASSPTGANTEAFF.

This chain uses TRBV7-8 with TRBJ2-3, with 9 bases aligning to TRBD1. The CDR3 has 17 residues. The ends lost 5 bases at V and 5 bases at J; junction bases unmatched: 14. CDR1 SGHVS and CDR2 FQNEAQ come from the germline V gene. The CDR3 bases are TGTGCCAGCAGCCCCGAGGCGGGGACAGGGTTCAGAGATACGCAGTATTTT. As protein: CASSPEAGTGFRDTQYF. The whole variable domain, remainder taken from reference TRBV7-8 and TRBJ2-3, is GAGVSQSPRYKVAKRGQDVALRCDPISGHVSLFWYQQALGQGPEFLTYFQNEAQLDKSGLPSDRFFAERPEGSVSTLKIQRTQQEDSAVYLCASSPEAGTGFRDTQYFGPGTRLTVL.

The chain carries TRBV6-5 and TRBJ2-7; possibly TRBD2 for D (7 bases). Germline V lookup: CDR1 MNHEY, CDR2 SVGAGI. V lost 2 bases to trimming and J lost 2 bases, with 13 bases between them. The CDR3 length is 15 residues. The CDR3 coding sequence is TGTGCCAGCAGTTACGGGGGGGGCGAGCCCTACGAGCAGTACTTC. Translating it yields CASSYGGGEPYEQYF.

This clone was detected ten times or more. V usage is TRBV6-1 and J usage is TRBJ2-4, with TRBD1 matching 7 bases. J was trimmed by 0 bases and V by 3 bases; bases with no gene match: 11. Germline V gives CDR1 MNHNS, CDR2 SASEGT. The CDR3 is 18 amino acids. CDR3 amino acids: CASSDRGLFPLAKNIQYF. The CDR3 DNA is TGTGCCAGCAGTGACAGGGGGTTGTTCCCTTTAGCCAAAAACATTCAGTACTTC.

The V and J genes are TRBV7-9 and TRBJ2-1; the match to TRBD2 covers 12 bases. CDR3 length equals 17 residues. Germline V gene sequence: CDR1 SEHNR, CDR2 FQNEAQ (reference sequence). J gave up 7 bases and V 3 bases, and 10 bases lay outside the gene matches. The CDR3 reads CASSFTGTSGPWNEQFF. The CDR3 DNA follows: TGTGCCAGCAGCTTCACCGGGACTAGCGGGCCATGGAATGAGCAGTTCTTC.

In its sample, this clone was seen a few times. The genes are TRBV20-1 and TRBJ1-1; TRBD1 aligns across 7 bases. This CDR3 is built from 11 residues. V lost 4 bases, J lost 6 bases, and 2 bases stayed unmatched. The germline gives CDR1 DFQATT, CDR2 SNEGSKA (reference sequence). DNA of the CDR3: TGCAGTGCTACTGACAGGGCTGAAGCTTTCTTT. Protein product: CSATDRAEAFF.

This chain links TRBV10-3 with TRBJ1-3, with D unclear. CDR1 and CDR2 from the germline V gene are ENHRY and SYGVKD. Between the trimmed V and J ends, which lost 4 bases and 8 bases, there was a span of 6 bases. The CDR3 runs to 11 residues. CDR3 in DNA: TGTGCCATCAGTGGCCAGGACACCATATATTTT. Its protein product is CAISGQDTIYF.

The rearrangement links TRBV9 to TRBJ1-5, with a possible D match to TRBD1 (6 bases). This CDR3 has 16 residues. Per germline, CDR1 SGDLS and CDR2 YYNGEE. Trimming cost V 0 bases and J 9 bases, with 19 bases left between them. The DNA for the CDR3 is TGTGCCAGCAGCGTAGGAATTGGCGGGGGCGAGGGGCCCCAGCATTTT. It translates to CASSVGIGGGEGPQHF.